This T cell receptor (beta chain) was found in a study of regulatory T cells in long-lasting Graves disease (dated by TCRdb to the early 2020s). For context, the study as a whole: Patients with newly diagnosed Graves' disease had been on antithyroid drugs for under 3 months. Persistent Graves' disease patients were compared with newly diagnosed Graves' disease patients by peripheral blood TCR sequencing and RNA sequencing. The study took place in China and was registered as a clinical trial. A total of around 35 samples underwent TCR sequencing: 13 from persistent and about 20 from newly diagnosed Graves' disease patients.

On this clonotype itself: The target of this receptor is not known. The sample holds no much larger clone one base away, and base qualities are not on file.

The CDR3 sequence holds 16 residues, the cysteine and phenylalanine included. The entry retains the CDR3 DNA only, 48 bases that are in frame from base 1. V trim: 4 bases; J trim: 5 bases; unmatched bases: 5. From the germline V gene, CDR1 is SGHTA and CDR2 is FQGTGA. Results the study describes overall, beyond this receptor: Sequencing and analysis were limited to the TCR beta chain. Persistent disease showed preferential use of TRBV28, TRBJ1-2 and TRBJ2-5, whereas newly diagnosed disease favored TRBV20-1 and TRBJ2-1. Lower TCR Shannon entropy and fewer highly expanded clones were observed in persistent Graves' disease patients than in newly diagnosed patients, which suggested clonal expansion. Only peripheral blood was studied, because thyroid tissue, the primary lesion, was inaccessible. Patients with persistent disease shared more public clonotypes (approximately 2,500) than newly diagnosed patients did (more than 900). The authors noted that the small sample size was a limitation that may lower accuracy.

The protocol used for the library was multiplex PCR. Reads for this sample came from an Illumina HiSeq 4000. CDR3 regions were amplified by Arm-PCR with iRepertoire HTBI primers to construct TCR beta libraries. Before sequencing, the PCR products underwent gel purification. As for the authors' bioinformatics: Across samples, about 63 TRBV and 12 to 15 TRBJ segments were identified and used for gene usage analysis of CDR3 amino acid clonotypes. COPE and FqMerger were used to merge filtered high-quality paired reads into contigs. BLAST was used to align contigs to IMGT TRBV, TRBD and TRBJ reference genes, with CDR3 defined following IMGT. Any clonotype with a frequency above 0.1% was counted as a highly expanded clone. Repertoire diversity was measured by Shannon entropy, and V-J evenness by the Gini coefficient. Public clonotypes were defined as clonotypes shared by more than one individual. TCRdb handled the public reads itself, with Q25 trimming in fastp and clone calling in MiXCR, and kept productive beta chains. CDR3 protein duplicates are merged, each entry listing the most common genes and DNA. Here the V and J calls rest on TCRdb's processing, not on the authors' analysis. The sample table shows about 460,000 distinct CDR3 sequences, and 14% are seen once. The ten largest clones add up to approximately 17% of the sample.

The time point label, read with the paper, signifies: newly diagnosed GD, antithyroid drugs for less than 3 months. For both TCR sequencing and RNA sequencing, RNA was extracted from PBMCs in TRIzol. The diagnosis of Graves' disease followed American Thyroid Association guidelines. Recruitment of patients was carried out at an endocrinology department in Xi'an, China. From each patient, roughly 9 milliliters of peripheral blood was collected into an EDTA anticoagulant tube. Ficoll Paque Plus density gradient separation was used to isolate PBMCs, and no additional T cell sorting was done. RNA quality was checked with an Agilent 2100 Bioanalyzer and agarose gel, and concentration with a NanoDrop 2000. This same sample was also taken into another study, of T cells in Graves' hyperthyroidism and ophthalmopathy. The second publication reports: Stable Graves' hyperthyroidism was defined as no progression to ophthalmopathy during 18 months of follow-up. The hyperthyroidism patients were between 18 and 65 years old and newly diagnosed, with a disease duration of less than 2 months. Exclusion was applied to patients with uncontrolled infections, other autoimmune diseases, pregnancy or lactation. Diagnoses relied on clinical symptoms, serum thyroxine and TRAb, thyroid ultrasound and orbital computed tomography. The first round of RT-PCR for the TCR CDR3 was performed with the HTBI primer set and the Qiagen OneStep RT-PCR kit. Blood samples also contained most of the expanded thyroid clonotypes (frequency above 0.001), which suggests that blood repertoires may reflect thyroid immune responses. In cross-validation, a model built on a 13 V-J signature told ophthalmopathy apart from stable hyperthyroidism with 85% to 90% sensitivity and 81% to 82% specificity, and in testing the same model reached 80%/75%. In validation, the model predicted progression to ophthalmopathy a median of 6.5 months before onset, with roughly 70% sensitivity and about 75% specificity. To identify distinguishing TCR V-J signatures, a discovery cohort of around 100 patients was used, comprising some 43 with Graves' ophthalmopathy and under 60 with stable Graves' hyperthyroidism. Prospective prediction of ophthalmopathy was tested in an independent validation cohort consisting of fewer than 20 hyperthyroidism patients and some 16 patients who later progressed to ophthalmopathy. The approximately 95 discovery patients were divided at random into training and test sets in a 7:3 ratio. Thyroid tissue and blood T-cell repertoires from six Graves' hyperthyroidism patients were also compared in the study. Once sampling was done, hyperthyroidism patients were given methimazole at a starting dose of 30 mg daily, whereas ophthalmopathy patients were given high-dose intravenous methylprednisolone. The libraries were constructed in a second round of multiplex PCR and then size-selected and purified. Sequencing of the libraries was done on an Illumina HiSeq2000 using paired-end 100 bp reads. Raw data were processed with SOAPnuke, discarding reads with adapters, uncalled bases, mean Phred below 15, or no exact constant-primer or identifier match. High-quality paired reads were merged using COPE v1.2.5, and each unique nucleotide sequence was defined as a clonotype. Clonotypes were aligned to IMGT TRBV, TRBD and TRBJ reference segments using MiTCR v1.1. Analysis was restricted to V-J combinations with a frequency above 0.0001, which covered roughly 99% of repertoires. The TCS score was defined as F50 (clonal expansion) divided by E x V (chaos), with BLOSUM62-based TCRdist calculated between CDR3 peptides within each V-J. Welch's t-statistics and random forest reduced 500 to 550 V-J features to about 13, which were used in a naive Bayes classifier (R e1071). Sample size was not statistically predetermined, and investigators were not blinded to group allocation. According to the paper, TCR Vbeta CDR3 sequencing was carried out on 135 peripheral blood samples, which came from around 43 ophthalmopathy, under 80 hyperthyroidism and roughly 17 progressor patients.

This TCR was recovered from a woman aged 45-65 years with Graves disease. Donor details come from another sample of the same person, matched by shared clones. Here the sequenced sample was peripheral blood mononuclear cells (PBMCs), taken at new diagnosis, from a patient treated with antithyroid drugs. Here the chain combines TRBV7-3 and TRBJ2-2; the central 12 bases match TRBD2. The CDR3 protein sequence reads: CASSSTSGRRTGELFF. The nucleotide sequence reads as follows: TGTGCCAGCAGCTCTACTAGCGGGAGGAGGACCGGGGAGCTGTTTTTT.